This T cell receptor (beta chain) came from a study of blood T cell repertoires in COVID-19. Profiling relied on immunoSEQ multiplex PCR, and the TCRdb table lists in-frame clones only, not all of them. Seen here are fewer than 250,000 clones, around 78% observed once, and the top ten hold 2.5% to 3%. This receptor was taken from a woman in her 70s with active or convalescent COVID-19. The specimen sequenced was peripheral blood.

The chain's CDR3 is CASRLPGLENEQFF. CDR3 sequence (DNA): TGTGCCAGCAGACTCCCGGGACTAGAAAATGAGCAGTTCTTC. The chain uses TRBV6-5 and TRBJ2-1; 8 positions match TRBD2. This CDR3 is 14 amino acids long. With 6 bases clipped from V and 7 bases from J, the junction kept 8 bases outside the gene matches. Germline assignment: CDR1 MNHEY and CDR2 SVGAGI.